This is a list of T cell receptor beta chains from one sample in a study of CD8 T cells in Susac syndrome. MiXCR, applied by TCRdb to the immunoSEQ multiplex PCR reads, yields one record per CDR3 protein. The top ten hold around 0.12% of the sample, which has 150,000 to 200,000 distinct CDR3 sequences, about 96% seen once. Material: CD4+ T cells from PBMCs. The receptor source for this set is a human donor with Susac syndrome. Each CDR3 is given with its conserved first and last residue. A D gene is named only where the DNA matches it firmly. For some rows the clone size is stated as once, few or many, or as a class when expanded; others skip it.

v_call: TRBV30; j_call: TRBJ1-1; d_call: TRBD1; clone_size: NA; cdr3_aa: CACGQGADEAFF; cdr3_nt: TGTGCCTGCGGACAGGGGGCTGATGAAGCTTTCTTT
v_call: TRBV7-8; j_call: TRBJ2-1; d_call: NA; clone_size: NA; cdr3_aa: CASSLAEGLRTNEQFF; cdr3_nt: TGTGCCAGCAGCTTAGCAGAGGGACTCCGAACCAATGAGCAGTTCTTC
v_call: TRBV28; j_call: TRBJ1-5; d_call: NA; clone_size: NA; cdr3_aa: CASISGSNQPQHF; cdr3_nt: TGTGCCAGCATCTCGGGGAGCAATCAGCCCCAGCATTTT
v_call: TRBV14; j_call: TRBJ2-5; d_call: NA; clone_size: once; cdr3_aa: CASSQKVETQYF; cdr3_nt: TGTGCCAGCAGCCAAAAGGTAGAGACCCAGTACTTC
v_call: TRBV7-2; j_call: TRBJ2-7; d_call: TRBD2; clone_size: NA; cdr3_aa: CASSTSSGPYEQYF; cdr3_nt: TGTGCCAGCAGCACCTCTAGCGGACCCTACGAGCAGTACTTC
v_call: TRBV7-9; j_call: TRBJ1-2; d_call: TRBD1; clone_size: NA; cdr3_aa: CASSFLGQGRGGYTF; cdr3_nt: TGTGCCAGCAGCTTTTTGGGACAGGGGCGTGGTGGCTACACCTTC
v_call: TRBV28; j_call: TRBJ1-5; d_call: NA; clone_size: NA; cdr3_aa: CASSPPIGRGVSNQPQHF; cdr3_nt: TGTGCCAGCAGCCCCCCCATAGGAAGGGGGGTTAGCAATCAGCCCCAGCATTTT
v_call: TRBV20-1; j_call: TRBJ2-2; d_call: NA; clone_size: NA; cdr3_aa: CSARDLDLAGELFF; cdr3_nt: TGCAGTGCTAGAGATTTGGATCTAGCGGGGGAGCTGTTTTTT
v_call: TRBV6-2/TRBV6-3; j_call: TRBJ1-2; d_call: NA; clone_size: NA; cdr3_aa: CASSSTHNYGYTF; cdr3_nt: TGTGCCAGCAGTTCAACTCACAACTATGGCTACACCTTC
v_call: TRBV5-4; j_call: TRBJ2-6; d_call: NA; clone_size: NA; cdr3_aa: CASSSPGSGANVLTF; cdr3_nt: TGTGCCAGCAGCTCCCCCGGGTCTGGGGCCAACGTCCTGACTTTC
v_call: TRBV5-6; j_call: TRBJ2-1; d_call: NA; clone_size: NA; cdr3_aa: CASSLLGGQPIPKQFF; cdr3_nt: TGTGCCAGCAGCTTGCTGGGGGGACAGCCTATTCCTAAGCAGTTCTTC
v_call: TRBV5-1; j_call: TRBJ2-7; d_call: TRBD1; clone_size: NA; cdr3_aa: CASSQGQGLGEQYF; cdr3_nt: TGCGCCAGCAGCCAGGGACAGGGCCTTGGGGAGCAGTACTTC
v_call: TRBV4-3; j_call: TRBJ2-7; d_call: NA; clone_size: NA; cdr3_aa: CASSQARWDYEQYF; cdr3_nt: TGCGCCAGCAGCCAAGCGAGGTGGGACTACGAGCAGTACTTC
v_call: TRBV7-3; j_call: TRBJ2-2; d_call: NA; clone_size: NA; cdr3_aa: CASSLGAVGTGELFF; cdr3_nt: TGTGCCAGCAGCCTGGGGGCCGTGGGGACCGGGGAGCTGTTTTTT
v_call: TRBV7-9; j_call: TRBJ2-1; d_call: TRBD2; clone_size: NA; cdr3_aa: CASSHLAGGHNEQFF; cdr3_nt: TGTGCCAGCAGCCATCTTGCGGGGGGGCATAATGAGCAGTTCTTC
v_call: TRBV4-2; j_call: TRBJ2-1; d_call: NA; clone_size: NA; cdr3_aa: CASSQGVGQNEQFF; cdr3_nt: TGTGCCAGCAGCCAAGGGGTCGGGCAGAATGAGCAGTTCTTC
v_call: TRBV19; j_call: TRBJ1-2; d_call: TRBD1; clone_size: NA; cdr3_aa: CASVGQGPYGYTF; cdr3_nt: TGTGCCAGCGTGGGACAGGGCCCCTATGGCTACACCTTC
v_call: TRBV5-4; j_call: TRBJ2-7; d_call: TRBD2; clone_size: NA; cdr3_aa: CASSKTGLAPSREQYF; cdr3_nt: TGTGCCAGCAGCAAAACCGGACTAGCGCCCTCAAGGGAGCAGTACTTC
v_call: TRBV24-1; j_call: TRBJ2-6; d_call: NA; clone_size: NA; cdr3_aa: CATSDPNRVGANVLTF; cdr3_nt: TGTGCCACCAGTGATCCCAACAGGGTTGGGGCCAACGTCCTGACTTTC
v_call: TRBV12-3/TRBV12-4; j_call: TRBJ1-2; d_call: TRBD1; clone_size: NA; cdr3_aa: CASSLDRAPSGYTF; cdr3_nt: TGTGCCAGCAGTTTGGACAGGGCCCCATCCGGCTACACCTTC
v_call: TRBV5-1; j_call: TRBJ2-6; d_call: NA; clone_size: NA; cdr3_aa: CASSLESQRATSGANVLTF; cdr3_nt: TGCGCCAGCAGCTTGGAGTCCCAGAGAGCAACCTCTGGGGCCAACGTCCTGACTTTC
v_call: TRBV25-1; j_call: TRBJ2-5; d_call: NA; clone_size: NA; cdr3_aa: CASSEYSPRRDQETQYF; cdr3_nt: TGTGCCAGCAGTGAATATTCCCCTCGGCGGGACCAAGAGACCCAGTACTTC
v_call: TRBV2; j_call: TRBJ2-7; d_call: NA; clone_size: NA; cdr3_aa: CARGGPSSYEQYF; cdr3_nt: TGTGCCAGGGGAGGCCCGAGCTCCTACGAGCAGTACTTC
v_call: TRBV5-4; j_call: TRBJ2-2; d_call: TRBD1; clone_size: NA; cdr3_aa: CASSGPGQGSTTGTGELFF; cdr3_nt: TGTGCCAGCAGCGGACCGGGACAGGGGTCTACTACAGGGACCGGGGAGCTGTTTTTT
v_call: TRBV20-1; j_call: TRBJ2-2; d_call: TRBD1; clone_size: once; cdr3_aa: CSAKSGTGNTGELFF; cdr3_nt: TGCAGTGCTAAATCCGGGACAGGGAACACCGGGGAGCTGTTTTTT
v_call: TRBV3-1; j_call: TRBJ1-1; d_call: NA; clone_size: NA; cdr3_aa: CASSQSQGRTEAFF; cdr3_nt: TGTGCCAGCAGCCAGAGCCAGGGGCGGACTGAAGCTTTCTTT
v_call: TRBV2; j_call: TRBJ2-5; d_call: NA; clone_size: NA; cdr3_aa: CASMEQGVGETQYF; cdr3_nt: TGTGCCAGCATGGAACAGGGAGTCGGAGAGACCCAGTACTTC
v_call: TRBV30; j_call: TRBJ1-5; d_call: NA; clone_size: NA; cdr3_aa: CAWARQADQPQHF; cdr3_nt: TGTGCCTGGGCTAGACAGGCCGATCAGCCCCAGCATTTT
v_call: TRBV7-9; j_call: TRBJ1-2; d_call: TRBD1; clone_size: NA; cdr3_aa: CASSLLQGDYGYTF; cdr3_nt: TGTGCCAGCAGCCTTTTACAGGGGGACTATGGCTACACCTTC
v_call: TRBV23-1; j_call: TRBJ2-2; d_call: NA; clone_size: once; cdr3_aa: CASSHTLTGELFF; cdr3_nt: TGCGCCAGCAGTCATACCCTCACCGGGGAGCTGTTTTTT
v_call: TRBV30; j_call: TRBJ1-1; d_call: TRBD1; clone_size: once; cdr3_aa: CASQGDTEAFF; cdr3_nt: TGTGCCTCCCAGGGGGACACTGAAGCTTTCTTT
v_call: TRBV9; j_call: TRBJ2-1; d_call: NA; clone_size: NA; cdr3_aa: CASSVGVQGYEQFF; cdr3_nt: TGTGCCAGCAGCGTAGGTGTACAGGGATATGAGCAGTTCTTC
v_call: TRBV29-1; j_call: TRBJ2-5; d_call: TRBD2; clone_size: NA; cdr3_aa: CSVEGLADQETQYF; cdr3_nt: TGCAGCGTTGAGGGACTAGCGGACCAAGAGACCCAGTACTTC
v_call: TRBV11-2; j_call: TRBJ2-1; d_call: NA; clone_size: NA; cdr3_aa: CASSFLSGSLNDEQFF; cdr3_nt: TGTGCCAGCAGCTTCCTAAGCGGCTCTCTGAACGATGAGCAGTTCTTC
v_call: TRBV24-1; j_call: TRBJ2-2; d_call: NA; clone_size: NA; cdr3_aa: CATSDEGGESLF; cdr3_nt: TGTGCCACCAGTGACGAAGGGGGGGAGTCCCTTTTT
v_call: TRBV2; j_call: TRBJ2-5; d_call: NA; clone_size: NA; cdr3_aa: CAGTGIQETQYF; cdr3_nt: TGTGCCGGTACAGGGATCCAAGAGACCCAGTACTTC
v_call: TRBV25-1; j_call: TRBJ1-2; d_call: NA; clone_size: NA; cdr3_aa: CASKWREGDGYTF; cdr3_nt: TGTGCCAGCAAGTGGAGGGAAGGGGATGGCTACACCTTC
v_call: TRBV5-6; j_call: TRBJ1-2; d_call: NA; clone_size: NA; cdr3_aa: CASSLGQPNYGYTF; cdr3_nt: TGTGCCAGCAGCTTAGGGCAGCCTAACTATGGCTACACCTTC
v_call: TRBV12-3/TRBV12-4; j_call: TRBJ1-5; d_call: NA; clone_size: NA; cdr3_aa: CASSLQGSHQPQHF; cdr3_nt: TGTGCCAGCAGTTTACAAGGGTCGCATCAGCCCCAGCATTTT
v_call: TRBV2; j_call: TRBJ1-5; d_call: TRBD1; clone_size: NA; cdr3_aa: CASREDRGSNQPQHF; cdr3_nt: TGTGCCAGCAGAGAGGACAGGGGAAGCAATCAGCCCCAGCATTTT
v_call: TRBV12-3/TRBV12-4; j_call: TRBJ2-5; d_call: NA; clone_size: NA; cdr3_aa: CASSLVPYQETQYF; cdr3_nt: TGTGCCAGCAGTTTAGTGCCATATCAAGAGACCCAGTACTTC
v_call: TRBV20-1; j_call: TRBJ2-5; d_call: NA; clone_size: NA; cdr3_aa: CSARSLQGGTKETQYF; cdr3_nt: TGCAGTGCTAGATCACTTCAAGGGGGAACCAAGGAGACCCAGTACTTC
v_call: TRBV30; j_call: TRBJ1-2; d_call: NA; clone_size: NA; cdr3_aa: CAWSGFQGSGYTF; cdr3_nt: TGTGCCTGGAGTGGGTTTCAGGGATCAGGCTACACCTTC
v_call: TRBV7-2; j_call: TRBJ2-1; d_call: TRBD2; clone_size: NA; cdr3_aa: CASSLGLAGVNEQFF; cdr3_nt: TGTGCCAGCAGCTTGGGACTAGCGGGGGTAAATGAGCAGTTCTTC
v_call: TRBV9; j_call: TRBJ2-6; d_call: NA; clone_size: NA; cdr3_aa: CASSAGGTGANVLTF; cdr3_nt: TGTGCCAGCAGCGCGGGGGGCACTGGGGCCAACGTCCTGACTTTC
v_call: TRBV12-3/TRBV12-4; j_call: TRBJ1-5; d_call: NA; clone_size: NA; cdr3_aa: CASTLRLENQPQHF; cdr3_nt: TGTGCCAGCACTTTGAGACTCGAGAATCAGCCCCAGCATTTT
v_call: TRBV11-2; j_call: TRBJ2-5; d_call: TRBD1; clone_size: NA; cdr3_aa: CASSPVSGQIPRTQYF; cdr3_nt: TGTGCCAGCAGCCCAGTATCGGGACAGATCCCAAGGACCCAGTACTTC
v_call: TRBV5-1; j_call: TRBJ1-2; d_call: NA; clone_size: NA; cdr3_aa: CASSLGHPYGYTF; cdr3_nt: TGCGCCAGCAGCCTTGGACACCCCTATGGCTACACCTTC
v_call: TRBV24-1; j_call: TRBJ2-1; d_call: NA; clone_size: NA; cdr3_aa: CATSDRMEQFF; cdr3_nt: TGTGCCACCAGTGATCGAATGGAGCAGTTCTTC